This TCR beta chain was recovered during a study of blood T cell repertoires in COVID-19. Study-wide context: From the United States, Italy and Spain came samples of acute and convalescent COVID-19.

The CDR3 loop spans 18 amino acids. After removal of 2 bases from V and 0 bases from J, the junction contained 7 bases not matched to a gene. Germline lookup yields CDR1 KGHDR and CDR2 SFDVKD. This clone was picked up a small number of times. Original processing methods: Reference gene primer amplification gave nucleated cell count estimates. Assay used: immunoSEQ multiplex PCR; TCRdb lists only in-frame clones, some missing. V and J calls and clone size are those listed in that table; D and trimming were worked out from the DNA. The table lists approximately 200,000 clones, less than 85% of them singletons. Participants, about 18 to 89 years old, spanned 25 or so US areas.

Sequencing input: PBMCs or T cells enriched from blood (not recorded which). The V and J genes are TRBV24-1 and TRBJ1-5; 9 bases agree with TRBD1. This receptor was taken from a man between 35 and 55 years old who had recovered from COVID-19. CDR3 protein: CATSDSDRGPFSNQPQHF. The CDR3 DNA reads TGTGCCACCAGTGATTCGGACAGGGGCCCGTTTAGCAATCAGCCCCAGCATTTT.